This T cell receptor (beta chain) was recovered during a study of blood T cell repertoires in COVID-19. The CDR3 extends over 12 amino acids. The germline V and J ends were trimmed by 3 bases and 8 bases, with 10 bases remaining between them. Source study methods: The authors estimated nucleated cell counts from reference gene primer amplification. Here immunoSEQ multiplex PCR was the method, and the copy in TCRdb shows in-frame clones only, minus some. V and J calls plus clone size are reproduced from that table; the DNA served to infer D and trimming. Of about 150,000 clones listed, around 80% were seen once; the top ten hold approximately 8%. Membership in each cohort depended on participant-reported clinical history. Recovered status applied to Cohort 3 donors who had two consecutive negative PCRs. It also applied to those with clearance or with symptom resolution.

The TCR was taken from a woman aged 45-59 years who had recovered from COVID-19. V is TRBV12-3 or TRBV12-4 and J is TRBJ1-2; unclear D gene. Specimen: PBMCs or T cells enriched from blood (not recorded which). Here the CDR3 DNA reads TGTGCCAGCAGTTTTACGGTGGGCGGCTACACCTTC. Amino acids: CASSFTVGGYTF.